One sample yielded the 5 T cell receptor beta chains listed below, sequenced in a study of blood T cells in healthy people across ages. The authors ran a second PCR of about 6 to 12 cycles using a sample-barcoded 5' primer and a J-beta primer mix. One entry per CDR3 protein results from TCRdb running MiXCR on the 5' RACE reads. The sample has hundreds of thousands of distinct CDR3 sequences; less than 35% are singletons. Sequenced sample: blood. The receptors were gathered from a woman aged 80 or older in good health.

The chain is built from TRBV5-4 and TRBJ1-1, with D possibly being TRBD1 (6 bases). Trimming removed 1 base from V and 5 bases from J, with 9 bases in between. The CDR3 extends over 13 amino acids. Germline V gene sequence: CDR1 SGHNT, CDR2 YYREEE (reference sequence). The CDR3 region has the DNA TGTGCCAGCAGCTTGTACGGACAGACTGAAGCTTTCTTT. Protein sequence: CASSLYGQTEAFF. The full variable domain, in which reference TRBV5-4 and TRBJ1-1 provide the parts outside the CDR3, is ETGVTQSPTHLIKTRGQQVTLRCSSQSGHNTVSWYQQALGQGPQFIFQYYREEENGRGNFPPRFSGLQFPNYSSELNVNALELDDSALYLCASSLYGQTEAFFGQGTRLTVV.

The chain couples TRBV4-2 to TRBJ1-1, with D perhaps matching TRBD1 (6 bases). Germline V gene lookup returns CDR1 LGHNA and CDR2 YNFKEQ. This CDR3 region has 13 residues. V was trimmed by 3 bases and J by 4 bases, leaving 9 bases between them. The CDR3, as DNA: TGTGCCAGCAGCCAGGGGACATTCACTGAAGCTTTCTTT. This codes for CASSQGTFTEAFF.

The chain is built from TRBV18 and TRBJ2-7; unclear D gene. The end of the DNA aligns better with TRBJ2-5, so the J call may be wrong. Germline V gene sequence: CDR1 KGHSH, CDR2 LQKENI. This CDR3 contains 13 residues. The CDR3 sequence is CASSPRRSGTQYF. In DNA form, the CDR3 reads TGTGCCAGCTCACCACGCCGGTCCGGGACCCAGTACTTC.

This clonotype was detected ten times or more. The rearrangement joins TRBV6-2 or TRBV6-3 to TRBJ1-2; D unclear. Germline CDR1 and CDR2: MNHEY and SVGEGT. The ends were cut back, 7 bases at V and 6 bases at J, with 6 bases in the middle. This CDR3 spans 10 amino acids. CDR3 sequence: CASNVDGYTF. CDR3 coding DNA: TGTGCCAGCAACGTCGATGGCTACACCTTC.

This clonotype was found a few times. Germline is not matched at one junction end, which may reflect a read error. This rearrangement joins TRBV7-3 to TRBJ2-7; 9 bases match TRBD1. The CDR3 length is 13 residues. The germline CDR1 and CDR2 sequences are SGHTA and FQGTGA. As DNA, the CDR3 is TGTGCCGGCAGCCCTGGGACAGGGAGCGGGCAGTACTTC. It translates to CAGSPGTGSGQYF.